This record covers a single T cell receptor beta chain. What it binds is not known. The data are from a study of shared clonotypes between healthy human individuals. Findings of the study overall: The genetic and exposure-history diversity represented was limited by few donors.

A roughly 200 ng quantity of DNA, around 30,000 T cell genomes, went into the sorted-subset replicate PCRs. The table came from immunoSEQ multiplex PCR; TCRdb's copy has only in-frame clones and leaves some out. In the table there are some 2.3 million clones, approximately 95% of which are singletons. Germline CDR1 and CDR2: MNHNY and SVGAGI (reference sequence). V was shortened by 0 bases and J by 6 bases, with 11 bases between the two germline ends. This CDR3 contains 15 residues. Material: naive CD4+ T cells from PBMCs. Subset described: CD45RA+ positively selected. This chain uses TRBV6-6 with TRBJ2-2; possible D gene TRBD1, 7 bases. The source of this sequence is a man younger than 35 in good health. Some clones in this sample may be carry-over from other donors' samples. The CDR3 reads CASSYSGRGAGELFF. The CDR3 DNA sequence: TGTGCCAGCAGTTACTCGGGCAGGGGGGCCGGGGAGCTGTTTTTT.